Only one count was recorded for the clone carrying this TCR beta chain. The antigen remains undetermined. The sample's time point: baseline pretreatment blood. Regarding treatment: 15 Gy SBRT to primary tumor, nephrectomy 4 weeks later. Radiation-treated patients gave blood at baseline, week 2 and week 4. This renal cell carcinoma was of the clear cell type. This sample was taken from a study of radiation and T cells in renal cell carcinoma. Study findings and constraints: Pretreatment tumor biopsies were lacking, so baseline clonotypes are unknown. Top tumor clonotypes rose in blood 2 weeks post-radiation, then contracted.

The CDR3 covers 13 residues. The V and J ends lost 0 bases and 2 bases respectively, with 3 bases between them. Germline V gene data show CDR1 as SGHNT and CDR2 as YENEEA. The method was immunoSEQ multiplex PCR; TCRdb's version includes in-frame clones alone and lacks a portion of them. The sample yields roughly 100,000 clones, less than 90% seen once. Material: blood, obtained from a patient whose treatment included radiotherapy and nephrectomy. The chain combines TRBV11-3 with TRBJ2-3; D unclear. This TCR was sampled from a man aged 45 to 65 with renal cell carcinoma. The CDR3 spells CASSLDLTDTQYF. In DNA, the CDR3 is TGTGCCAGCAGCTTAGATCTCACAGATACGCAGTATTTT. The variable domain in full, completed from reference TRBV11-3 and TRBJ2-3, reads EAGVVQSPRYKIIEKKQPVAFWCNPISGHNTLYWYLQNLGQGPELLIRYENEEAVDDSQLPKDRFSAERLKGVDSTLKIQPAELGDSAVYLCASSLDLTDTQYFGPGTRLTVL.